This T cell receptor (beta chain) was obtained from a study of CD8 T cells in Susac syndrome. Overall study context: When blood was drawn, patients with Susac syndrome were on intravenous immunoglobulin alone, on corticosteroids, or therapy-naive.

Sequencing targeted TCR beta in T cells from blood (CD8+ and CD4+). Recently defined diagnostic criteria for definite or probable disease were fulfilled by Susac syndrome patients. Random hexamers were used to reverse transcribe the RNA input (about 0.5 to 1 ug). It was immunoSEQ multiplex PCR that amplified TCR beta CDR3 across 54 Vbeta and 13 Jbeta. MiXCR, applied by TCRdb to the immunoSEQ multiplex PCR reads, yields one record per CDR3 protein. The sample shows roughly 200,000 distinct CDR3 sequences, roughly 91% of them seen only once. The junction had 8 bases not matched to a gene; V was cut back by 4 bases and J by 11 bases. The CDR3 is made up of 14 amino acids. Per germline, CDR1 SGHRS and CDR2 YFSETQ.

The chain recombines TRBV5-1 with TRBJ2-1; 11 bases map to TRBD1. What was sequenced was CD4+ T cells from PBMCs. The sequence derives from a human donor with Susac syndrome. CDR3 nucleotides: TGCGCCAGCAGCGAAGGACAGGGGGCGGGAAAGCAGTTCTTC. Translating gives CASSEGQGAGKQFF.